One and the same sample provided the 13 T cell receptor beta chains below, sequenced in a study of shared clonotypes between healthy human individuals. TCRdb's table, derived via immunoSEQ multiplex PCR, lists solely in-frame clones and lacks some. This sample has approximately 840,000 clones, with 96% found just once. Terminally differentiated effector memory CD45RA+ cells were excluded from the naive CD8 cells, which were CD45RO-negative and positively selected for CCR7. Sequenced sample: naive CD8+ T cells sorted from blood. These receptors originate from a man in his thirties or forties in good health.

The chain uses TRBV11-2 and TRBJ1-5, with unresolved D. CDR3 length equals 12 residues. Germline V gene data show CDR1 as SGHAT and CDR2 as FQNNGV. Trimming shortened V by 5 bases and J by 7 bases, and 9 bases separated the two germline ends. The CDR3 DNA sequence: TGTGCCAGCAGCCCCATTGTACAGCCCCAGCATTTT. It translates to CASSPIVQPQHF. The full variable domain, rest sourced from reference TRBV11-2 and TRBJ1-5, is EAGVAQSPRYKIIEKRQSVAFWCNPISGHATLYWYQQILGQGPKLLIQFQNNGVVDDSQLPKDRFSAERLKGVDSTLKIQPAKLEDSAVYLCASSPIVQPQHFGDGTRLSIL.

Note on this clone: The identical CDR3 is also encoded by other nucleotide sequences in the sample. The chain employs TRBV7-9 and TRBJ2-7; D unresolved. Germline V gene data show CDR1 as SEHNR and CDR2 as FQNEAQ (reference sequence). This CDR3 is built from 12 residues. The V end was cut by 5 bases, the J end by 1 base, with 6 bases between. CDR3 loop: CASSPGSYEQYF. The CDR3 DNA reads TGTGCCAGCAGCCCGGGTTCCTACGAGCAGTACTTC.

The chain links TRBV7-2 to TRBJ2-1; 10 nucleotides agree with TRBD2. The CDR3 has 15 residues. In germline, CDR1 is SGHTA, CDR2 FQGNSA. The V and J ends lost 6 bases and 7 bases, in that order; junction bases with no gene match: 9. For the CDR3, the DNA is TGTGCCAGCAGTTTCCCGGGACTAGCGCAAAATGAGCAGTTCTTC. It yields the protein CASSFPGLAQNEQFF.

V is TRBV27 and J is TRBJ2-1; D tentatively reads TRBD1 or TRBD2 (5 bases each). There are 13 residues in the CDR3. Germline-derived CDR1 and CDR2 are MNHEY and SMNVEV (reference sequence). The V end lost 4 bases, the J end lost 6 bases, and 10 bases lay between the germline ends. The CDR3 here is CASSYRGVNEQFF. The CDR3 DNA follows: TGTGCCAGCAGTTATCGAGGGGTCAATGAGCAGTTCTTC.

The chain uses TRBV29-1 and TRBJ2-7, with no clear D. This CDR3 has 13 residues. Per germline, CDR1 SQVTM and CDR2 ANQGSEA. Trimming cost V 1 base and J 3 bases, with 10 bases left between them. CDR3 in DNA: TGCAGCGTTGAAGTCCCAGGTTACTACGAGCAGTACTTC. Amino acid sequence: CSVEVPGYYEQYF.

In its sample, this clone was seen once. The V call is TRBV5-1, the J call TRBJ2-3; no firm D call. Looked up from germline, CDR1 is SGHRS and CDR2 is YFSETQ. V lost 2 bases and J 4 bases, leaving 11 bases between the germline ends. CDR3 size: 14 residues. The CDR3 DNA reads TGCGCCAGCAGCTTAATGACCCCCGCAGATACGCAGTATTTT. Encoded protein: CASSLMTPADTQYF.

The gene calls are TRBV27 and TRBJ1-2; D is perhaps TRBD1 (5 bases). Germline V lookup: CDR1 MNHEY, CDR2 SMNVEV (reference sequence). Between the trimmed V and J ends, which lost 1 base and 4 bases, there was a span of 10 bases. This CDR3 has 14 residues. This CDR3 is CASSLFPGSYGYTF. DNA of the CDR3: TGTGCCAGCAGTTTATTCCCAGGGTCCTATGGCTACACCTTC.

The chain has TRBV5-4 and TRBJ2-5; D is unclear. Trimming removed 3 bases from V and 1 base from J, with 10 bases in between. CDR3 length: 14 residues. The germline V gene has CDR1 SGHNT and CDR2 YYREEE (reference sequence). CDR3 nucleotides: TGTGCCAGCAGCTCCGAAGGGCCCCAAGAGACCCAGTACTTC. Residues: CASSSEGPQETQYF.

The chain carries TRBV5-6 and TRBJ2-3, with 14 bases matching TRBD2. Trimming at V came to 0 bases and at J to 0 bases, leaving 3 bases not matched to a gene. Germline CDR1 reads SGHDT; CDR2 reads YYEEEE. The CDR3 consists of 18 residues. The CDR3 spells CASSLGLAGGSSTDTQYF. The CDR3 bases are TGTGCCAGCAGCTTGGGACTAGCGGGAGGGTCGAGCACAGATACGCAGTATTTT.

For this clone: This CDR3 is also generated by other DNA sequences in the sample. The rearrangement links TRBV9 to TRBJ2-3; no clear D gene. V was cut by 2 bases and J by 2 bases, with 6 bases left in between. CDR1 and CDR2 from the germline V gene are SGDLS and YYNGEE. The CDR3 spans 13 residues. The CDR3 loop is CASSVADTDTQYF. The CDR3 nucleotides are TGTGCCAGCAGCGTTGCCGACACAGATACGCAGTATTTT.

The chain is built from TRBV13 and TRBJ1-1, with D maybe TRBD1 (5 bases). The CDR3 is made up of 15 amino acids. CDR1 is PRHDT, CDR2 FYEKMQ, per germline (reference sequence). V gave up 6 bases and J gave up 4 bases, with 18 bases separating them. The CDR3 sequence is CASSPSVGVGTEAFF. The CDR3 nucleotides read TGTGCCAGCAGTCCCTCCGTAGGGGTAGGCACTGAAGCTTTCTTT. The variable domain in full, with the rest retrieved from reference TRBV13 and TRBJ1-1, is AAGVIQSPRHLIKEKRETATLKCYPIPRHDTVYWYQQGPGQDPQFLISFYEKMQSDKGSIPDRFSAQQFSDYHSELNMSSLELGDSALYFCASSPSVGVGTEAFFGQGTRLTVV.

The chain couples TRBV7-2 to TRBJ2-7; 9 nucleotides agree with TRBD2. The CDR3 contains 17 residues. The V and J ends lost 3 bases and 0 bases, in that order; junction bases with no gene match: 9. Germline V gene sequence: CDR1 SGHTA, CDR2 FQGNSA. The DNA for the CDR3 is TGTGCCAGCAGCTTGCCTAGCGGGATCATGATCTCCTACGAGCAGTACTTC. It translates to CASSLPSGIMISYEQYF.

On this clone: A junction end diverges from the germline sequence, so it may reflect a read error. The rearrangement uses TRBV10-3 and TRBJ2-2; TRBD2 matches at 14 bases. This CDR3 comprises 17 residues. The germline gives CDR1 ENHRY, CDR2 SYGVKD. This chain's CDR3 is CAINEGLAGANTGELFF. CDR3 sequence (DNA): TGTGCCATCAATGAGGGACTAGCGGGAGCGAACACCGGGGAGCTGTTTTTT.